The sequence of this T cell receptor beta chain was determined in a study of shared clonotypes between healthy human individuals. In germline, CDR1 is WNHNN, CDR2 SYGVQD (reference sequence). CDR3 length equals 15 residues. J lost 0 bases, V lost 2 bases, and 0 bases had no gene match. Positive CCR7 selection of CD45RO-negative cells yielded the naive CD8 cells, and terminally differentiated effector memory CD45RA+ cells were excluded. Using immunoSEQ multiplex PCR, the repertoire was profiled, and TCRdb retains in-frame clones only, with some absent. The sample consists of over 2,000,000 clones, 85% to 95% of them appearing once.

The receptor was isolated from a man aged 18-30 years in good health. Some clones in this sample may be carry-over from other donors' samples. What was sequenced was naive CD8+ T cells from PBMCs. The V call is TRBV10-1, the J call TRBJ2-2; 7 nucleotides match TRBD2. As DNA, the CDR3 is TGCGCCAGCAGTGAGGGGACTACGAACACCGGGGAGCTGTTTTTT. It translates to CASSEGTTNTGELFF.